Following are 30 T cell receptor beta chains from one sample sequenced in a study of identical twins. TCRdb called the 5' RACE reads again in MiXCR, with one record for every CDR3 protein. The data contain 420,000 or so distinct CDR3 sequences, less than 20% of them singletons. The source material was naive T cells sorted from blood. The receptors stem from a man over 45 in good health.

This clonotype came up a few times. The chain recombines TRBV7-9 with TRBJ2-1; no firm D call. Trimming left V 3 bases short and J 7 bases short, with 13 bases between. CDR1 SEHNR and CDR2 FQNEAQ come from the germline V gene (reference sequence). The CDR3 has 14 residues. CDR3 coding DNA: TGTGCCAGCAGCTTGCAAGGACGCATAAATGAGCAGTTCTTC. Its translation is CASSLQGRINEQFF.

As concerns this clonotype: A much bigger clone sits one base away, suggesting this may be a read error. The chain uses TRBV6-5 and TRBJ2-5; D possibly corresponds to TRBD1 (6 bases). The V end lost 4 bases, the J end lost 0 bases, and 9 bases lay between the germline ends. This CDR3 comprises 14 residues. The germline gives CDR1 MNHEY, CDR2 SVGAGI. This chain's CDR3 is CASSFGQYQETQYF. CDR3 coding DNA: TGTGCCAGCAGTTTCGGACAGTACCAAGAGACCCAGTACTTC.

The chain links TRBV18 to TRBJ2-5; D possibly corresponds to TRBD2 (5 bases). Germline CDR1 KGHSH, CDR2 LQKENI. The CDR3 runs to 15 residues. V dropped 2 bases and J dropped 5 bases, with 15 bases sitting between them. The CDR3 loop is CASSPTELDSETQYF. The DNA for the CDR3 is TGTGCCAGCTCACCAACAGAACTAGATTCGGAGACCCAGTACTTC.

A few counts support this clonotype. The V gene is TRBV12-3 or TRBV12-4, the J gene TRBJ1-1; 7 bases match TRBD1. The CDR3 has 14 residues. The trim removed 6 bases at V and 5 bases at J, leaving 9 bases unmatched. The CDR3 is CASSLIQGWTEAFF. Here the CDR3 DNA reads TGTGCCAGCAGCCTAATACAGGGGTGGACTGAAGCTTTCTTT.

This clonotype was seen a handful of times. CDR3 nucleotides: TGCGCCAGCAGCTTGGTGTCAGGCGACTACAATGAGCAGTTCTTC. Amino acid sequence: CASSLVSGDYNEQFF. The gene calls are TRBV5-1 and TRBJ2-1; D gene ambiguous. V shed 0 bases and J shed 3 bases, with 10 bases lying between them. The CDR3 spans 15 residues. Germline V gene lookup returns CDR1 SGHRS and CDR2 YFSETQ.

This clonotype was seen repeatedly, ten times or more. The chain recombines TRBV6-5 with TRBJ1-4; TRBD1 matches at 7 bases. V lost 2 bases, J lost 5 bases, and 5 bases stayed unmatched. The CDR3 has 15 residues. Germline V gives CDR1 MNHEY, CDR2 SVGAGI. CDR3 residues: CASSYRGQPNEKLFF. For the CDR3, the DNA is TGTGCCAGCAGTTACCGGGGACAGCCCAATGAAAAACTGTTTTTT.

This clonotype has at least ten counts. The rearrangement links TRBV15 to TRBJ1-6; weak D call: TRBD1 (6 bases). The V gene's germline CDR1 is LNHNV and CDR2 YYDKDF (reference sequence). The CDR3 has 16 amino acids. Trimming stripped 0 bases from V and 8 bases from J, with 14 bases between. CDR3 region: CATSREPRPGDSPLHF. The CDR3 DNA reads TGTGCCACCAGCAGAGAGCCTCGACCAGGGGATTCACCCCTCCACTTT.

The gene calls are TRBV12-3 or TRBV12-4 and TRBJ2-2; 8 bases fit TRBD1. The CDR3 totals 16 residues. V gave up 7 bases and J gave up 1 base; unmatched junction bases: 8. CDR3 nucleotide sequence: TGTGCCAGCACCTTGGCCGGGACAGGGAACACCGGGGAGCTGTTTTTT. Translated: CASTLAGTGNTGELFF.

The genes are TRBV5-5 and TRBJ2-5; weak D call: TRBD2 (6 bases). Trimming cost V 3 bases and J 4 bases, with 7 bases left between them. This CDR3 is 12 amino acids long. CDR1 and CDR2 (germline): SGHKS, YYEKEE (reference sequence). The CDR3 DNA is TGTGCCAGCAGCTCGGGACTAGAGACCCAGTACTTC. This sequence encodes CASSSGLETQYF.

This clonotype was seen repeatedly, ten times or more. The V call is TRBV20-1, the J call TRBJ2-1; D is unclear. V lost 0 bases to trimming and J lost 0 bases, with 12 bases between them. CDR3 length: 16 residues. CDR1 and CDR2 (germline): DFQATT, SNEGSKA (reference sequence). The CDR3 sequence is CSARDLGSSSYNEQFF. Here the CDR3 DNA reads TGCAGTGCTAGAGATCTTGGCTCTAGCTCCTACAATGAGCAGTTCTTC.

V is TRBV20-1 and J is TRBJ2-3; no firm D call. The V end lost 6 bases, the J end lost 2 bases, and 9 bases lay between the germline ends. CDR1 and CDR2 (germline): DFQATT, SNEGSKA (reference sequence). This CDR3 spans 12 amino acids. The DNA for the CDR3 is TGCAGTGCGACATCAATCACAGATACGCAGTATTTT. Translation gives CSATSITDTQYF.

V and J are TRBV24-1 and TRBJ2-1; tentatively, D is TRBD1 (6 bases). Germline assignment: CDR1 KGHDR and CDR2 SFDVKD. CDR3 length: 13 amino acids. Trimming stripped 4 bases from V and 3 bases from J, with 6 bases between. In DNA form, the CDR3 reads TGTGCCACCAGTGACAGGGGCTACAATGAGCAGTTCTTC. Its translation is CATSDRGYNEQFF.

Regarding this clonotype: Since a much larger clone is just one base distant, this may be a read error. The V and J genes are TRBV29-1 and TRBJ2-6; perhaps TRBD1 as D (6 bases). V shed 7 bases and J shed 2 bases, with 12 bases lying between them. The CDR3 runs to 14 residues. Germline-derived CDR1 and CDR2 are SQVTM and ANQGSEA. CDR3 residues: CSATGTAGANVLTF. CDR3 DNA: TGCAGCGCTACAGGGACCGCTGGGGCCAACGTCCTGACTTTC.

The rearrangement uses TRBV7-3 and TRBJ2-1, with 9 nucleotides matching TRBD2. The germline CDR1 and CDR2 sequences are SGHTA and FQGTGA. Trimming at V came to 1 base and at J to 5 bases, leaving 6 bases not matched to a gene. The CDR3 runs 16 residues. This CDR3 is CASSLNGAGGHNEQFF. CDR3 bases: TGTGCCAGCAGCTTAAACGGCGCGGGAGGGCACAATGAGCAGTTCTTC.

The V call is TRBV29-1, the J call TRBJ2-2; D may be TRBD1 (5 bases). The germline V and J ends were trimmed by 4 bases and 4 bases, with 13 bases remaining between them. Per the germline V gene, CDR1 is SQVTM and CDR2 is ANQGSEA. There are 14 residues in the CDR3. CDR3 protein: CSVAGYGGTGELFF. DNA of the CDR3: TGCAGCGTTGCAGGGTACGGTGGCACCGGGGAGCTGTTTTTT.

This clonotype was detected many times. The chain carries TRBV30 and TRBJ2-7; D gene uncertain. The CDR3 runs to 13 residues. Trimming removed 3 bases at V and 0 bases at J, with 9 bases between. The germline V gene encodes CDR1 GTSNPN and CDR2 SVGIG (reference sequence). The CDR3 coding sequence is TGTGCCTGGAGCCACTGGGACTCCTACGAGCAGTACTTC. Protein sequence: CAWSHWDSYEQYF.

This chain links TRBV7-9 with TRBJ2-1; 7 bases align to TRBD2. Looked up from germline, CDR1 is SEHNR and CDR2 is FQNEAQ (reference sequence). Trimming removed 1 base from V and 8 bases from J; junction bases left unmatched: 2. The CDR3 extends over 13 amino acids. The chain's CDR3 is CASSLGGSYEQFF. CDR3 nucleotide sequence: TGTGCCAGCAGCTTAGGCGGGAGCTATGAGCAGTTCTTC.

The table lists this clonotype with many counts. The chain couples TRBV12-3 or TRBV12-4 to TRBJ1-5; D gene ambiguous. CDR3 length: 13 residues. The germline V and J ends were trimmed by 3 bases and 3 bases, with 6 bases remaining between them. CDR3 nucleotide sequence: TGTGCCAGCAGTTTCGCAGACAATCAGCCCCAGCATTTT. Protein: CASSFADNQPQHF.

This clonotype was observed a handful of times. The chain carries TRBV5-4 and TRBJ2-3, with TRBD2 identical over 7 bases. Trimming took 3 bases from V and 0 from J; bases not matched to a gene: 4. Germline-derived CDR1 and CDR2 are SGHNT and YYREEE (reference sequence). The length of the CDR3 is 15 residues. The CDR3 bases are TGTGCCAGCAGCTCCGAACTAGCGAGCACAGATACGCAGTATTTT. Translation gives CASSSELASTDTQYF.

Many counts were recorded for this clonotype. The chain couples TRBV5-1 to TRBJ2-1, with 11 bases matching TRBD1. The J segment lost 5 bases and the V segment lost 4 bases, leaving 5 bases of the junction unmatched. The CDR3 spans 15 residues. The germline CDR1 and CDR2 sequences are SGHRS and YFSETQ. CDR3 residues: CASSGRDRGDNEQFF. The CDR3 DNA reads TGCGCCAGCAGCGGCCGGGACAGGGGGGACAATGAGCAGTTCTTC.

This clonotype has just a few counts. CDR3 bases: TGTGCCAGCAGTTACTCGCAGAGCTCCTACAATGAGCAGTTCTTC. Translating it yields CASSYSQSSYNEQFF. The chain combines TRBV6-5 with TRBJ2-1; D call uncertain. The CDR3 spans 15 residues. CDR1 and CDR2 from the germline V gene are MNHEY and SVGAGI. The germline V and J ends were trimmed by 0 bases and 0 bases, with 6 bases remaining between them.

This chain joins TRBV28 and TRBJ2-7, with TRBD2 identical over 8 bases. The junction had 7 bases not matched to a gene; V was cut back by 7 bases and J by 2 bases. The germline V gene encodes CDR1 MDHEN and CDR2 SYDVKM. The CDR3 length is 14 residues. The chain's CDR3 is CASNLSGRTYEQYF. CDR3 coding DNA: TGTGCCAGCAACCTCAGCGGGAGAACCTACGAGCAGTACTTC.

This clonotype was observed many times. The J gene is TRBJ2-3, the V gene TRBV7-8; TRBD2 agrees at 12 bases. The germline gives CDR1 SGHVS, CDR2 FQNEAQ. The CDR3 loop spans 18 amino acids. V trimming: 4 bases; J trimming: 7 bases; junction bases outside the gene matches: 15. The CDR3 bases are TGTGCCAGCAGCTCAGATCCCGAACTAGCGGGGGGAGTTTATACGCAGTATTTT. It codes for CASSSDPELAGGVYTQYF.

This clonotype was observed a handful of times. The rearrangement joins TRBV20-1 to TRBJ2-4; D is possibly TRBD1 or TRBD2 (5 bases each). V lost 3 bases, J lost 9 bases, and 12 bases lay in between. The CDR3 spans 12 residues. Germline V gene data show CDR1 as DFQATT and CDR2 as SNEGSKA (reference sequence). The CDR3 DNA reads TGCAGTGCTAGTGGGACCGAAGCCATTCAGTACTTC. It yields the protein CSASGTEAIQYF.

This clonotype occurred many times. The chain has TRBV15 and TRBJ1-6; TRBD1 is a possible D gene (5 bases). The V gene's germline CDR1 is LNHNV and CDR2 YYDKDF (reference sequence). This CDR3 spans 16 amino acids. The germline V and J ends were trimmed by 3 bases and 8 bases, with 17 bases remaining between them. For the CDR3, the DNA is TGTGCCACCAGCAGTTGGGGCCGTGCACAAGATTCACCCCTCCACTTT. The encoded protein is CATSSWGRAQDSPLHF.

This sequence joins TRBV5-1 and TRBJ1-1; TRBD1 aligns across 8 bases. The CDR3 has 14 residues. After removal of 0 bases from V and 4 bases from J, the junction contained 2 bases not matched to a gene. CDR1 is SGHRS and CDR2 is YFSETQ in the germline V gene. CDR3 bases: TGCGCCAGCAGCTTGGGGGACAGGATCACTGAAGCTTTCTTT. Amino acids: CASSLGDRITEAFF.

This clonotype was counted only a few times. The rearrangement uses TRBV5-6 and TRBJ2-7; TRBD1 aligns across 9 bases. Germline V lookup: CDR1 SGHDT, CDR2 YYEEEE. Unmatched junction bases numbered 11, after V lost 4 bases and J lost 3 bases. This CDR3 region has 16 residues. The chain's CDR3 is CASSLEWGQGGYEQYF. The CDR3 DNA sequence: TGTGCCAGCAGCCTCGAGTGGGGACAGGGCGGCTACGAGCAGTACTTC.

This clonotype was detected a few times. The chain couples TRBV9 to TRBJ1-1; 7 positions agree with TRBD1. The trim removed 4 bases at V and 1 base at J, leaving 7 bases unmatched. The CDR3 runs 15 residues. Germline CDR1 and CDR2: SGDLS and YYNGEE. The CDR3 DNA sequence: TGTGCCAGCAGCCCAGGGGGGGGGACGAACACTGAAGCTTTCTTT. It encodes CASSPGGGTNTEAFF.

This chain joins TRBV14 and TRBJ2-1; 7 bases are shared with TRBD2. V gave up 3 bases and J gave up 4 bases; unmatched junction bases: 15. Germline V gene data show CDR1 as SGHDN and CDR2 as FVKESK. The CDR3 totals 18 residues. DNA for the CDR3: TGTGCCAGCAGCCAGAAGGCTAGCGGAATGGGGCTATACAATGAGCAGTTCTTC. Translated: CASSQKASGMGLYNEQFF.

This clonotype was counted between two and nine times. The CDR3 region is CASSFEGGTKQFF. The CDR3 DNA follows: TGTGCCAGCAGCTTCGAAGGGGGGACGAAGCAGTTCTTC. The chain carries TRBV5-6 and TRBJ2-1; D is perhaps TRBD1 or TRBD2 (6 bases each). The germline V gene encodes CDR1 SGHDT and CDR2 YYEEEE. This CDR3 region has 13 residues. The ends were cut back, 2 bases at V and 11 bases at J, with 14 bases in the middle.